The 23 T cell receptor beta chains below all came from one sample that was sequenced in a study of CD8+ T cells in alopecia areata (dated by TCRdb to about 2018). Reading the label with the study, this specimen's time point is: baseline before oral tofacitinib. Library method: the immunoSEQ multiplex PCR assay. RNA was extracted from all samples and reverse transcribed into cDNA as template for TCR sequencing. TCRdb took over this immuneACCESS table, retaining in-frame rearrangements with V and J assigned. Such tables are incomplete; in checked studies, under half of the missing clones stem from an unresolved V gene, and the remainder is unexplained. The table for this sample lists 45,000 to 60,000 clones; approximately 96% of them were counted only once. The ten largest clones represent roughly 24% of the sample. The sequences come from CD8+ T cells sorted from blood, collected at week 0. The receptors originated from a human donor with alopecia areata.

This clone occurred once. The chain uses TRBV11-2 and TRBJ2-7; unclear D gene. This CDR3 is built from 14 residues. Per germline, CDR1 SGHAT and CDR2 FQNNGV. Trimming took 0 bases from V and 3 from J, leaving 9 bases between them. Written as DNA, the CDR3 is TGTGCCAGCAGCTTAGATGCGGTTGGCTACGAGCAGTACTTC. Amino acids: CASSLDAVGYEQYF.

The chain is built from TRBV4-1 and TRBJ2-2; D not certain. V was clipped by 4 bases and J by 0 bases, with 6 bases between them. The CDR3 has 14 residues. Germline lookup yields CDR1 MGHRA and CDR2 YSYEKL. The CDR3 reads CASSRVANTGELFF. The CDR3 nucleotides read TGCGCCAGCAGCCGGGTAGCGAACACCGGGGAGCTGTTTTTT.

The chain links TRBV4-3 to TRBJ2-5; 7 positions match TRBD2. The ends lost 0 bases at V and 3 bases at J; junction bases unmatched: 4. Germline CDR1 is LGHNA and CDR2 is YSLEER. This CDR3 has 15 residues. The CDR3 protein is CASSQDFSGEETQYF. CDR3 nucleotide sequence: TGCGCCAGCAGCCAAGATTTCAGCGGGGAAGAGACCCAGTACTTC.

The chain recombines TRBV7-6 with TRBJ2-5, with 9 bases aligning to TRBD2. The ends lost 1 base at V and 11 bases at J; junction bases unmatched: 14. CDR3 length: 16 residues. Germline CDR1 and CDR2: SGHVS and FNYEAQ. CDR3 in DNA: TGTGCCAGCAGCTTAGGAAGTGGCGGGGGGGCCGAAGAGCAGTACTTC. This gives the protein CASSLGSGGGAEEQYF.

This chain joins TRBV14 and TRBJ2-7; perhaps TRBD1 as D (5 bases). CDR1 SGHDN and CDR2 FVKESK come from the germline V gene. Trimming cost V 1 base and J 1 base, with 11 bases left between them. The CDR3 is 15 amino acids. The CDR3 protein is CASSQGTGASYEQYF. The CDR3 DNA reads TGTGCCAGCAGCCAAGGTACAGGAGCTTCCTACGAGCAGTACTTC.

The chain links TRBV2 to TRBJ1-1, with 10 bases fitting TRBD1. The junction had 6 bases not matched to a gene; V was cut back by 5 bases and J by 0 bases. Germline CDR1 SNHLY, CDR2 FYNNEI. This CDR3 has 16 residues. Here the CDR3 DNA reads TGTGCCAGCAGTCTGGACAGGGGGATTATGAACACTGAAGCTTTCTTT. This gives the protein CASSLDRGIMNTEAFF.

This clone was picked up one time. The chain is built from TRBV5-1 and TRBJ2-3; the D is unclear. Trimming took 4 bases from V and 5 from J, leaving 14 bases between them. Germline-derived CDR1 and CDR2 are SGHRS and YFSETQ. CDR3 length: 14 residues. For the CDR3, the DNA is TGCGCCAGCAGCGCCCGACTTGCGAGAGATACGCAGTATTTT. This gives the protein CASSARLARDTQYF.

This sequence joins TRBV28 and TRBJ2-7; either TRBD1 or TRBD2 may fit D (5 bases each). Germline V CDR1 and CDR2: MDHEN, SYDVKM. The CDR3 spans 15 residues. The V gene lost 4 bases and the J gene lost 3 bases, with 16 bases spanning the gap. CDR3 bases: TGTGCCAGCAGTTCCAGGGAAGGCGGGTTCTACGAGCAGTACTTC. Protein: CASSSREGGFYEQYF.

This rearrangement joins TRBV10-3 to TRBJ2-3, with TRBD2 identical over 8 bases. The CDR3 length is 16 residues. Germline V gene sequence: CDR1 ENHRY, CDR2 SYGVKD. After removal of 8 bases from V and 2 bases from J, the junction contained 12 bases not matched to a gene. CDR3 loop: CAIAGGSGTPTDTQYF. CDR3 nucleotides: TGTGCCATCGCGGGGGGTAGCGGGACCCCCACAGATACGCAGTATTTT.

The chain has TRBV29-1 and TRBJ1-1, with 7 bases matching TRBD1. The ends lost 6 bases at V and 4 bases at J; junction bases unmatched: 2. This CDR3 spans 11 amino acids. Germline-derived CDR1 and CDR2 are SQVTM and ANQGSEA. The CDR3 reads CSVRTGTEAFF. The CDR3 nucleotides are TGCAGCGTCCGGACAGGCACTGAAGCTTTCTTT.

The CDR3 loop reads CASSQEQSSYEQYF. The CDR3 nucleotides read TGCGCCAGCAGCCAAGAGCAGAGCTCCTACGAGCAGTACTTC. This chain joins TRBV4-3 and TRBJ2-7; D gene uncertain. CDR1 LGHNA and CDR2 YSLEER come from the germline V gene. V was pared by 0 bases and J by 0 bases, with 6 bases between. The CDR3 sequence is 14 residues long.

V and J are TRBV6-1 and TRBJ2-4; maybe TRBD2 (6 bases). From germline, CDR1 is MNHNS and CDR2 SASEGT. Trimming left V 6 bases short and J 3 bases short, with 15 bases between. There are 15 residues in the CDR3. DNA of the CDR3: TGTGCCAGCAGCCCTGGGGGGTACAGCAAAAACATTCAGTACTTC. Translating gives CASSPGGYSKNIQYF.

CDR3 nucleotides: TGTGCCAGCAGTTACCAACGTGCCACAGTTAATGAGCAGTTCTTC. Translated: CASSYQRATVNEQFF. V usage is TRBV6-6 and J usage is TRBJ2-1; no clear D gene. Trimming pared 2 bases from V and 7 bases from J, leaving 15 bases between. CDR1 and CDR2 (germline): MNHNY, SVGAGI (reference sequence). The CDR3 is 15 residues long.

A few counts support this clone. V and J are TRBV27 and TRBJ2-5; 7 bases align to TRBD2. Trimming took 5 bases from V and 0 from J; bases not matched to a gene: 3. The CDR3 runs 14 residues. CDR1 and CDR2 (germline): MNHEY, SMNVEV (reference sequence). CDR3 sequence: CASSTRGDQETQYF. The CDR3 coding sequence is TGTGCCAGCAGTACCCGGGGGGACCAAGAGACCCAGTACTTC.

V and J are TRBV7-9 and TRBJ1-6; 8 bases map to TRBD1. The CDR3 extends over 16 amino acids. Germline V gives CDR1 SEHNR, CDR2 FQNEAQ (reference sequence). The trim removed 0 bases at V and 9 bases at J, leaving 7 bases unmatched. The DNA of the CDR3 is TGTGCCAGCAGCTTAGCCGGACAGGGTTTGGGTTCACCCCTCCACTTT. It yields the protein CASSLAGQGLGSPLHF.

This CDR3 reads CASSPGDSTYEQYF. In DNA form, the CDR3 reads TGTGCCAGCAGCCCTGGGGACAGTACCTACGAGCAGTACTTC. J is TRBJ2-7 and V is TRBV7-9, with 7 bases matching TRBD1. With 5 bases clipped from V and 2 bases from J, the junction kept 6 bases outside the gene matches. CDR3 length: 14 amino acids. Germline V gene sequence: CDR1 SEHNR, CDR2 FQNEAQ (reference sequence).

CDR3: CASSSNTLGYQPQHF. Here the CDR3 DNA reads TGTGCCAGCAGCTCTAACACTTTAGGATATCAGCCCCAGCATTTT. V usage is TRBV7-9 and J usage is TRBJ1-5; no definite D call. The CDR3 spans 15 residues. With 4 bases removed from V and 5 bases from J, the gap between germline ends came to 15 bases. Per the germline V gene, CDR1 is SEHNR and CDR2 is FQNEAQ (reference sequence).

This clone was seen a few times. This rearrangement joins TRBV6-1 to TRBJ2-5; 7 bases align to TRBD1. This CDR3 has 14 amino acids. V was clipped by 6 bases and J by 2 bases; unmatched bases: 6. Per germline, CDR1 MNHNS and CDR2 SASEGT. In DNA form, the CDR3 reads TGTGCCAGCAGCCAGGGACAGTTTCAAGAGACCCAGTACTTC. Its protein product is CASSQGQFQETQYF.

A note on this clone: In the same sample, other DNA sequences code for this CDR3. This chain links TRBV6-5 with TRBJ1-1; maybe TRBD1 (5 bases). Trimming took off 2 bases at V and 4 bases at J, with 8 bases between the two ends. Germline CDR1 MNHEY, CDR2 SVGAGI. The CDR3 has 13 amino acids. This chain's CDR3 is CASSYSGGTEAFF. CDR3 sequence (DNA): TGTGCCAGCAGTTACAGCGGGGGCACTGAAGCTTTCTTT.

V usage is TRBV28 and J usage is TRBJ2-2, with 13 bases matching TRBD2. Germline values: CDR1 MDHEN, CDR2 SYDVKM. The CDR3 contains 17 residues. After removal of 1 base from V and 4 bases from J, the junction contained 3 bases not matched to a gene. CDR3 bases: TGTGCCAGCAGTTTATCGACTAGCGGGGGGCTCACCGGGGAGCTGTTTTTT. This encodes CASSLSTSGGLTGELFF.

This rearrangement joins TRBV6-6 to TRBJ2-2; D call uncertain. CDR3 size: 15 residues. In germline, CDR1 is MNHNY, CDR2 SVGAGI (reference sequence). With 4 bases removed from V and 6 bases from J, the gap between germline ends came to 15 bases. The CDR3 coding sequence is TGTGCCAGCAGTTCCTCGGGTCAGTCGGCCGGGGAGCTGTTTTTT. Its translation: CASSSSGQSAGELFF.

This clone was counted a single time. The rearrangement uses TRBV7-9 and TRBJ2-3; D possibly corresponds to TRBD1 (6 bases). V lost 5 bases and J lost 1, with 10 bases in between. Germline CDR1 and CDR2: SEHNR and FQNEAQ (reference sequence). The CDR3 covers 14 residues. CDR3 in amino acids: CASSPEGGTDTQYF. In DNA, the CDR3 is TGTGCCAGCAGCCCAGAGGGGGGCACAGATACGCAGTATTTT.

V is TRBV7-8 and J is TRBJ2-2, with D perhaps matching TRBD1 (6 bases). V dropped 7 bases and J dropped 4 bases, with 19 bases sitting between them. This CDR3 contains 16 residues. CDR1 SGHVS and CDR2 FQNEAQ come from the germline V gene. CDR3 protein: CASNLRGLAGTGELFF. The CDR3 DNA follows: TGTGCCAGCAACCTCAGGGGTTTAGCAGGCACCGGGGAGCTGTTTTTT.